This T cell receptor (beta chain) was profiled in a study of PD-1 blockade in classical Hodgkin lymphoma. General study findings and limits: TCR diversity at baseline was reported to be reduced in newly diagnosed patients relative to healthy donors.

Every patient relapsed after autologous stem cell transplantation, and brentuximab vedotin exposure varied. Note on this clone: Its antigen is as yet unknown.

Germline V gene data show CDR1 as GTSNPN and CDR2 as SVGIG (reference sequence). This CDR3 region has 14 residues. With 6 bases removed from V and 1 base from J, the gap between germline ends came to 16 bases. Sequencing used immunoSEQ multiplex PCR; TCRdb keeps in-frame clones, though not all of them. In the table there are about 94,000 clones, 89% of which are singletons. The chain carries TRBV30 and TRBJ2-7, with TRBD2 as a possible D gene (5 bases). The receptor comes from a human donor with classical Hodgkin lymphoma. Source: peripheral blood mononuclear cells (PBMCs), taken before the second cycle of nivolumab. CDR3 in DNA: TGTGCCTGTTCGCCGGGGATAGGGTCCTACGAGCAGTACTTC. Translation: CACSPGIGSYEQYF. Full variable domain (rest looked up from reference TRBV30 and TRBJ2-7): SQTIHQWPATLVQPVGSPLSLECTVEGTSNPNLYWYRQAAGRGLQLLFYSVGIGQISSEVPQNLSASRPQDRQFILSSKKLLLSDSGFYLCACSPGIGSYEQYFGPGTRLTVT.